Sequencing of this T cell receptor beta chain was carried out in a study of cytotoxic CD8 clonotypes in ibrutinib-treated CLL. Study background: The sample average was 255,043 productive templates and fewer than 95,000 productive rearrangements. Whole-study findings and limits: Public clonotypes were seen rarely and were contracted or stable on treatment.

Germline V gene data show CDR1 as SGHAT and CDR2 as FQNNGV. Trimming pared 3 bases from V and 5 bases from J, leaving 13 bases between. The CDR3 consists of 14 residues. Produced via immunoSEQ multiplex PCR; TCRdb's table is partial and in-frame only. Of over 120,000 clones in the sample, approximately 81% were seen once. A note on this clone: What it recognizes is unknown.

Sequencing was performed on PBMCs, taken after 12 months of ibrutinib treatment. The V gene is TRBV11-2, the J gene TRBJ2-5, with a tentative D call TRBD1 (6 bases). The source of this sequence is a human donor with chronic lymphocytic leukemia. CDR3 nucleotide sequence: TGTGCCAGCAGCTTCCAGGGGCAGTGGGAGACCCAGTACTTC. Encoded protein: CASSFQGQWETQYF. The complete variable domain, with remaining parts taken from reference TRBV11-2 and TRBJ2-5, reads EAGVAQSPRYKIIEKRQSVAFWCNPISGHATLYWYQQILGQGPKLLIQFQNNGVVDDSQLPKDRFSAERLKGVDSTLKIQPAKLEDSAVYLCASSFQGQWETQYFGPGTRLLVL.